This T cell receptor beta chain originates from a study of cytomegalovirus exposure and HLA in healthy donors. On this clone itself: The antigen is not known.

Study observations and caveats: The study labeled 150 to 200 TCR beta chains cytomegalovirus-associated. In a later analysis, CMV-associated beta chains were mostly HLA-associated, it appeared.

The PCR made use of 60 Vbeta and 13 Jbeta primers. Data came from immunoSEQ multiplex PCR; TCRdb stores just in-frame clones and leaves some out. The table records around 91,000 clones, around 80% of them present only once. The V gene lost 3 bases and the J gene lost 4 bases, with 14 bases spanning the gap. CDR3 size: 15 residues. The germline V gene encodes CDR1 SEHNR and CDR2 FQNEAQ (reference sequence). The clonotype was recovered from a male donor in good health and CMV-seropositive. Sample: PBMCs. This chain joins TRBV7-9 and TRBJ2-3, with D tentatively TRBD1 (6 bases). For the CDR3, the DNA is TGTGCCAGCAGCTTTGGAAGGAACAGGGCAGATACGCAGTATTTT. Amino acids: CASSFGRNRADTQYF.